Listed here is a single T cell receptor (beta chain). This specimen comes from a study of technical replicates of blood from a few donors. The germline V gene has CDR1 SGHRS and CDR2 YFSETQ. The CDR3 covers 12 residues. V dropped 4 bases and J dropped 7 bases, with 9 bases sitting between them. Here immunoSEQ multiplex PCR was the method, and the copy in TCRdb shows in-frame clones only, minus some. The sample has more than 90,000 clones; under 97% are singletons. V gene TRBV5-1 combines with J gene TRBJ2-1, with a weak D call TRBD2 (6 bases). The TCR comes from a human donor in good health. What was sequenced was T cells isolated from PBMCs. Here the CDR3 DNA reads TGCGCCAGCAGCGTAGCGGCGAATGAGCAGTTCTTC. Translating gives CASSVAANEQFF.